This is a list of T cell receptor beta chains from one sample in a study of blood T cell repertoires in COVID-19. The data were produced by immunoSEQ multiplex PCR, yet TCRdb's version contains in-frame clones alone and is incomplete. This table has under 150,000 clones, around 89% appearing once. Specimen: peripheral blood. These receptor sequences come from a man aged 45-60 years with active or convalescent COVID-19. The CDR3 runs from the conserved cysteine through the conserved F or W. The D gene is left open where the match is weak. Where a row states a size, it is once, few, many or the class of an expanded clone; other rows omit it.

V gene	CDR3 length	clone size	J gene	D gene	CDR3 DNA	CDR3 protein
TRBV10-2	15	.	TRBJ2-5	TRBD1	TGCGCCAGCAGCCTCATGTGGGACAGCCAAGAGACCCAGTACTTC	CASSLMWDSQETQYF
TRBV13	13	.	TRBJ2-1	TRBD1	TGTGCCAGCAGCTTAGCCCGGACAGGGGGACAGTTCTTC	CASSLARTGGQFF
TRBV5-5	14	.	TRBJ2-5	TRBD1	TGTGCCAGCAGCTTGACCGACAGGGAAGAGACCCAGTACTTC	CASSLTDREETQYF
TRBV27	18	.	TRBJ2-3	TRBD2	TGTGCCAGCAGTTTACTTGGGAGACTAGCGGCCAAACTAGATACGCAGTATTTT	CASSLLGRLAAKLDTQYF
TRBV23-1	14	.	TRBJ2-5	TRBD1	TGCGCCAGCCGATCAAGGACAGGGCAAGAGACCCAGTACTTC	CASRSRTGQETQYF
TRBV7-8	15	.	TRBJ1-6	TRBD1	TGTGCCAGCAGCTTACACAGGGGTGGGAATTCACCCCTCCACTTT	CASSLHRGGNSPLHF
TRBV14	16	.	TRBJ1-4	.	TGTGCCAGCAGCCAAGGAAACAGGGCAACTAATGAAAAACTGTTTTTT	CASSQGNRATNEKLFF
TRBV29-1	12	.	TRBJ2-7	TRBD1	TGCAGCGCGCGCAGGGGGCTCTACGAGCAGTACTTC	CSARRGLYEQYF
TRBV7-9	16	.	TRBJ2-1	.	TGTGCCAGCAGCTTACTGGCGGGTGGGAGGTCTAATGAGCAGTTCTTC	CASSLLAGGRSNEQFF
TRBV9	15	.	TRBJ1-2	.	TGTGCCAGCAGCGTAGGACCCGACAGGAACTATGGCTACACCTTC	CASSVGPDRNYGYTF
TRBV30	14	.	TRBJ2-7	.	TGTGCCTGGAGTCTGGGCAGGGCGACCTACGAGCAGTACTTC	CAWSLGRATYEQYF
TRBV5-4	14	once	TRBJ2-2	.	TGTGCCAGCAGCTACGCCGGGAGTACCGGGGAGCTGTTTTTT	CASSYAGSTGELFF
TRBV5-1	15	.	TRBJ1-4	TRBD1	TGCGCCAGCAGCTTGGCGAGACAGGGAAATGAAAAACTGTTTTTT	CASSLARQGNEKLFF
TRBV28	15	once	TRBJ1-1	.	TGTGCCAGCAGTTTACGGGGGACGGGGAACACTGAAGCTTTCTTT	CASSLRGTGNTEAFF